This TCR beta chain was captured by sequencing in a study of T-cell memory formation after mild COVID-19. Study as a whole: Clusters were largely donor specific. Study-level results: CD4+ contracting clones were mainly CM and EM; CD8+ ones, EMRA. Memory sampled before infection contained some responding clones, suggesting cross-reactive memory joined. The second-wave clones peaking on day 37 were not confirmed as SARS-CoV-2-specific.

Notes on this clonotype: What it binds is not known.

TCRdb fed the 5' RACE reads into MiXCR, producing one record per CDR3 protein. The sample has about 190,000 distinct CDR3 sequences; about a fifth are singletons. Sequencing used PBMCs or a T cell subset sorted from them (not recorded which). The clonotype comes from an adult woman who had mild COVID-19 (a few samples of this study predate the infection). Cell type and time point are not known.

The CDR3 nucleotides read TGTGCCAGCAGCCACGGGAATCAGCCCCAGCATTTT. Protein sequence: CASSHGNQPQHF. This chain links TRBV4-2 with TRBJ1-5; D not resolved. CDR1 and CDR2 from the germline V gene are LGHNA and YNFKEQ. The V and J ends lost 3 bases and 4 bases respectively, with 4 bases between them. The CDR3 consists of 12 residues.